This T cell receptor (beta chain) came from a study of Graves' ophthalmopathy and Graves' hyperthyroidism. Germline CDR1 MNHEY, CDR2 SVGEGT. The CDR3 is 15 amino acids. V was trimmed by 0 bases and J by 1 base, leaving 9 bases between them. Exclusion criteria comprised other autoimmune diseases, uncontrolled infections, pregnancy or lactation in patients. Many counts were recorded for this clonotype. As the template, RNA transcripts were used to amplify TCR beta CDR3 regions. First-round RT-PCR with HTBI primers preceded a second-round multiplex PCR. TCRdb passed the multiplex PCR reads through MiXCR, listing each CDR3 protein once. Here the sample spans around 340,000 distinct CDR3 sequences, roughly 15% being singletons.

This chain connects TRBV6-2 or TRBV6-3 to TRBJ1-1; D uncertain. Sequencing was done on a sample of peripheral blood. This receptor was taken from an adult man with Graves' ophthalmopathy. The CDR3 protein is CASSYSGLPNTEAFF. The DNA of the CDR3 is TGTGCCAGCAGTTACTCAGGGCTTCCGAACACTGAAGCTTTCTTT.